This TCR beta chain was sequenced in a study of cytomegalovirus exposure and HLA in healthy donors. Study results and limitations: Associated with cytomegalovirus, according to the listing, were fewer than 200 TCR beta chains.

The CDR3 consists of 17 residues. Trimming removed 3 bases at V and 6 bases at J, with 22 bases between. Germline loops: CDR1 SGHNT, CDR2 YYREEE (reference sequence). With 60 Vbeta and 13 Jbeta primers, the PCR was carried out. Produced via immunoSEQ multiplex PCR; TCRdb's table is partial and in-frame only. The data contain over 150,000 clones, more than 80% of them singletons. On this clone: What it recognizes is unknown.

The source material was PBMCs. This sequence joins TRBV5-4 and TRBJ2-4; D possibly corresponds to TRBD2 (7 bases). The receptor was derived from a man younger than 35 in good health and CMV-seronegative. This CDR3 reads CASSSGMGGLPGNIQYF. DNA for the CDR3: TGTGCCAGCAGCTCCGGCATGGGGGGGCTCCCGGGAAACATTCAGTACTTC.